The rows below give T cell receptor beta chains drawn from one sample of a study of cytomegalovirus exposure and HLA in healthy donors. Clones were read by immunoSEQ multiplex PCR, and TCRdb kept only the in-frame ones, dropping some. Altogether 110,000 to 150,000 clones are present, 82% being singletons, with the ten largest covering roughly 1.9%. Sequences were obtained from PBMCs. Receptors were obtained from a woman in her thirties or forties in good health and CMV-seronegative. CDR3s include the opening cysteine and the closing phenylalanine or tryptophan. D genes are given only for firm matches. Clone size is given for some rows only: seen once, a few or many times, or a class if the clone is expanded.

D gene	V gene	clone size	J gene	CDR3 DNA	CDR3 protein
.	TRBV4-2	few	TRBJ2-2	TGTGCCAGCAGCCAAGTGGGAGAGACCGGGGAGCTGTTTTTT	CASSQVGETGELFF
TRBD1	TRBV10-2	.	TRBJ1-5	TGCGCCAGCAGTGGAGAGACAGGGGGGCCTCAGCCCCAGCATTTT	CASSGETGGPQPQHF
.	TRBV4-2	.	TRBJ2-7	TGTGCCAGCAGCCAAGCGGGCGGGGCCAGCTCCTACGAGCAGTACTTC	CASSQAGGASSYEQYF
TRBD2	TRBV19	.	TRBJ2-1	TGTGCCAGTAGTAGGACTAGCATCGGCAATGAGCAGTTCTTC	CASSRTSIGNEQFF
TRBD1	TRBV27	.	TRBJ2-2	TGTGCCAGCAGTTTCCTGAGACAGGGGACGGGCACCGGGGAGCTGTTTTTT	CASSFLRQGTGTGELFF
TRBD2	TRBV5-1	.	TRBJ2-1	TGCGCCAGCAGCGCGCTACTAGCGGGAGCCAATGAGCAGTTCTTC	CASSALLAGANEQFF
TRBD2	TRBV4-2	.	TRBJ2-7	TGTGCCAGCAGCCATATGGGACTAAGTGACGAGCAGTACTTC	CASSHMGLSDEQYF
TRBD1	TRBV19	.	TRBJ2-1	TGTGCCAGTAGTATAAGCACAGGGGGATACAATGAGCAGTTCTTC	CASSISTGGYNEQFF
TRBD1	TRBV11-2	.	TRBJ2-7	TGTGCCAGCAGCCCCCGACAGGGGGCCTACGAGCAGTACTTC	CASSPRQGAYEQYF
TRBD1	TRBV4-3	.	TRBJ1-2	TGCGCCAGCAGCCAAGATTACGGGACAGGGCCTGTCCCGGGTGGCTACACCTTC	CASSQDYGTGPVPGGYTF
TRBD1	TRBV18	once	TRBJ1-5	TGTGCCAGCTCACCTCCCGGACAGGCGGGCAATCAGCCCCAGCATTTT	CASSPPGQAGNQPQHF
TRBD1	TRBV5-4	.	TRBJ1-1	TGTGCCAGCAGCTTGATTGGACAGGCCATGAACACTGAAGCTTTCTTT	CASSLIGQAMNTEAFF
TRBD2	TRBV10-3	.	TRBJ2-1	TGTGCCACTTGTGAGGGACTAGCGCTAAATGAGCAGTTCTTC	CATCEGLALNEQFF
TRBD2	TRBV7-3	once	TRBJ2-1	TGTGCCAGCAGCCTATTGGGGACTAGCGGGAGTGAGCAGTTCTTC	CASSLLGTSGSEQFF
.	TRBV29-1	few	TRBJ2-7	TGCAGCGTTGTAACAATACGAGAGCAGTACTTC	CSVVTIREQYF
.	TRBV27	.	TRBJ2-3	TGTGCCAGCAGTTTATCGGCAGGTACTAGCACAGATACGCAGTATTTT	CASSLSAGTSTDTQYF
.	TRBV6-5	few	TRBJ2-7	TGTGCCAGCAGTTACTTTGGTGGGGCGTCGTACGAGCAGTACTTC	CASSYFGGASYEQYF
TRBD2	TRBV7-9	.	TRBJ2-1	TGTGCCAGCTTACCCGGACTAGCGGGACTATACAATGAGCAGTTCTTC	CASLPGLAGLYNEQFF
.	TRBV20-1	.	TRBJ2-1	TGCAGTGCTACGGTAGTTGTTCCCCTGTTCTTC	CSATVVVPLFF
TRBD1	TRBV10-1	once	TRBJ2-1	TGCGCCAGCAGTGTGGGACAGGGTTTCAATGAGCAGTTCTTC	CASSVGQGFNEQFF
.	TRBV28	.	TRBJ1-5	TGTGCCAGCAGTTCCCTCAATCAGCCCCAGCATTTT	CASSSLNQPQHF
.	TRBV6-6	.	TRBJ2-7	TGTGCCAGCAGTTACTCGAGAGCCGAGCAGTACTTC	CASSYSRAEQYF
.	TRBV5-1	.	TRBJ2-3	TGCGCCAGCAGCTCAACACCTCTTTCGAACACAGATACGCAGTATTTT	CASSSTPLSNTDTQYF